The clone carrying this TCR beta chain turned up a few times. Its antigen remains unknown. One entry per CDR3 protein, called by TCRdb with MiXCR from the reads. The data hold 400,000 to 550,000 distinct CDR3 sequences, with 11% observed a single time. The germline V gene has CDR1 SGDLS and CDR2 YYNGEE. V lost 4 bases and J 3 bases, leaving 13 bases between the germline ends. The CDR3 is made up of 14 amino acids. These data belong to a study of T cell repertoires in cytomegalovirus infection. Study overall: An indication of both CMV infection and matching HLA type came from public TCR beta signatures.

Study-wide findings and caveats: Clonotypes of TCR beta that were HLA-C-restricted and CMV-specific dominated the ex vivo response. Cumulative public TCR beta family frequency identified carriers of CMV plus the relevant HLA.

The receptor comes from a human donor in good health (CMV status not recorded). Some clones in this sample may be carry-over from other donors' samples. The rearrangement joins TRBV9 to TRBJ2-5; tentatively, D is TRBD2 (5 bases). The sequenced material came from PBMCs. The CDR3 bases are TGTGCCAGCAGCTCAAAGGCCGGGGAAGAGACCCAGTACTTC. Its translation is CASSSKAGEETQYF.